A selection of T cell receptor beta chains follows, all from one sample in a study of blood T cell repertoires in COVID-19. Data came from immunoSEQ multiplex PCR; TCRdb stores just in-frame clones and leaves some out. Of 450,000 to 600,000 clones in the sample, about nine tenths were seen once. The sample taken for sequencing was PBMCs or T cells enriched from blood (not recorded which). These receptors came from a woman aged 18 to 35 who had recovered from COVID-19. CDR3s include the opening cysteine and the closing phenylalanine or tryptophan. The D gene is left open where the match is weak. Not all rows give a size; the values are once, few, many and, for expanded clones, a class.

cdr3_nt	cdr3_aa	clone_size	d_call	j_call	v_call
TGTGCCAGCAGCAAAACCGCCAGGGGCACCCCGGCCGGTCGAAACACCATATATTTT	CASSKTARGTPAGRNTIYF	.	.	TRBJ1-3	TRBV11-2
TGTGCCATCAGCGATATCAACAGGGGAGGTACTGAAGCTTTCTTT	CAISDINRGGTEAFF	.	TRBD1	TRBJ1-1	TRBV10-3
TGTGCCAGCAGTGATGGAGGGTATTCACCCCTCCACTTT	CASSDGGYSPLHF	.	.	TRBJ1-6	TRBV6-1
TGTGCCAGCAGTTATGATGTAGAGGGTAGCACTGAAGCTTTCTTT	CASSYDVEGSTEAFF	.	.	TRBJ1-1	TRBV28
TGTGCCAGCAGCCAGAGGCGGAATAATTCACCCCTCCACTTT	CASSQRRNNSPLHF	once	.	TRBJ1-6	TRBV27
TGTGCCAGCAGTTTCTATAGACAGGACCAAGAGACCCAGTACTTC	CASSFYRQDQETQYF	.	.	TRBJ2-5	TRBV6-5
TGTGCTAGTGGTCCGCATGAGGGAGACGAGCAGTACTTC	CASGPHEGDEQYF	.	.	TRBJ2-7	TRBV12-5
TGTGCCAGCTCAAACGGACACCGGTTGGATGAGCAGTTCTTC	CASSNGHRLDEQFF	.	.	TRBJ2-1	TRBV18
TGTGCCAGCAGTTTCGTTCGGGAGCAGTACTTC	CASSFVREQYF	.	.	TRBJ2-7	TRBV28
TGTGCCAGCAGCCGACAGGGATTGAACACTGAAGCTTTCTTT	CASSRQGLNTEAFF	.	TRBD1	TRBJ1-1	TRBV13
TGTGCCAGTAGTATAGCCGGGGGAGAGACCCAGTACTTC	CASSIAGGETQYF	.	.	TRBJ2-5	TRBV19
TGTGCCAGCAGTTCAGACAGGGCGGAAGGAAACACCATATATTTT	CASSSDRAEGNTIYF	.	TRBD1	TRBJ1-3	TRBV27
TGTGCCAGCAGCCCCCAGGGTAGCGGGGCCTACGAGCAGTACTTC	CASSPQGSGAYEQYF	.	TRBD2	TRBJ2-7	TRBV5-6
TGTGCCAGCAGCTTAGGCGGGGACGGCTACACCTTC	CASSLGGDGYTF	.	.	TRBJ1-2	TRBV7-9
TGTGCCAGCAGCTTGAGGGGCTTACCATCTTACGAGCAGTACTTC	CASSLRGLPSYEQYF	.	.	TRBJ2-7	TRBV5-4
TGTGCCACCAGCGCCGCGGGGGGTCACAATGAGCAGTTCTTC	CATSAAGGHNEQFF	.	TRBD2	TRBJ2-1	TRBV15
TGCGCCAGCACCGGACAGGGGAACTATGGCTACACCTTC	CASTGQGNYGYTF	.	TRBD1	TRBJ1-2	TRBV5-1
TGTGCCAGCAGTTTATCGACGGTGGCCGGGAGTGAGCAGTACTTC	CASSLSTVAGSEQYF	.	.	TRBJ2-7	TRBV27
TGCGCCAGCAGCCAAGTTGCGGGGGGCCTGGATGAGCAGTTCTTC	CASSQVAGGLDEQFF	.	TRBD2	TRBJ2-1	TRBV4-1
TGTGCCAGCAGCTTAGGGGTCGGGACACCGCTTTCCTACGAGCAGTACTTC	CASSLGVGTPLSYEQYF	few	.	TRBJ2-7	TRBV7-9
TGCGCCAGCAGTGATAGTTCGGCAGGGGAAAATGAGCAGTTCTTC	CASSDSSAGENEQFF	.	.	TRBJ2-1	TRBV10-1
TGTGCCAGCAGCCCCACACAGACGGATTACGAGCAGTACTTC	CASSPTQTDYEQYF	.	.	TRBJ2-7	TRBV3-1/TRBV3-2
TGTGCCAGCAGCATGGGGACAGGGAACCCAAATGAGCAGTACTTC	CASSMGTGNPNEQYF	.	TRBD1	TRBJ2-7	TRBV2
TGCGCCAGCAGCTTGACCGCGGAATACGAGCAGTACTTC	CASSLTAEYEQYF	.	.	TRBJ2-7	TRBV5-1
TGCGCCAGCAGCTTGGACAGCCAGACCTACGAGCAGTACTTC	CASSLDSQTYEQYF	once	.	TRBJ2-7	TRBV5-1
TGTGCCAGTAGTTCCTGGGGAGTTGATCAGCCCCAGCATTTT	CASSSWGVDQPQHF	.	.	TRBJ1-5	TRBV19
TGTGCCAGTAGGACAGGGAGAGGGGACACTGAAGCTTTCTTT	CASRTGRGDTEAFF	.	TRBD1	TRBJ1-1	TRBV19
TGCGCCAGCAGCTCGTTACATGCTGAAGCTTTCTTT	CASSSLHAEAFF	.	.	TRBJ1-1	TRBV5-1
TGTGCCAGCAGCCAAGATGCGAGGGGGGGAGAGACCCAGTACTTC	CASSQDARGGETQYF	.	.	TRBJ2-5	TRBV3-1/TRBV3-2
TGCGCCAGCAGCCAAGACGTTACAGCTTTCTATGGCTACACCTTC	CASSQDVTAFYGYTF	once	.	TRBJ1-2	TRBV4-1
TGTGCCAGCAGCCTCCAGGGGGGTAATTCACCCCTCCACTTT	CASSLQGGNSPLHF	.	TRBD1	TRBJ1-6	TRBV28
TGTGCCAGCAGAGATGACAGGGGGATATACAATGAGCAGTTCTTC	CASRDDRGIYNEQFF	.	TRBD1	TRBJ2-1	TRBV2
TGTGCCAGCAGTTATCTTTGGGCGGGGGCGATCTACGAGCAGTACTTC	CASSYLWAGAIYEQYF	.	.	TRBJ2-7	TRBV11-2
TGTGCCAGCACCCAAAGACAGGGGGTCGACTATGGCTACACCTTC	CASTQRQGVDYGYTF	few	TRBD1	TRBJ1-2	TRBV6-5
TGTGCCAGCAGCGTCTTGCCAGGGGGCGACTATGGCTACACCTTC	CASSVLPGGDYGYTF	.	TRBD1	TRBJ1-2	TRBV9
TGTGCCTGGAGCCCAACCTCTCGGGATGAGCAGTTCTTC	CAWSPTSRDEQFF	.	.	TRBJ2-1	TRBV30
TGTGCCAGCAGAATTTCCAGGGATAACTATGGCTACACCTTC	CASRISRDNYGYTF	few	.	TRBJ1-2	TRBV7-2
TGTGCCAGCAGCGCAGAGCTAGCGGCTTCAGATACGCAGTATTTT	CASSAELAASDTQYF	.	TRBD2	TRBJ2-3	TRBV6-2/TRBV6-3
TGTGCCACCAGCAGAGATCCGGGACTACATCGTTATGGCTACACCTTC	CATSRDPGLHRYGYTF	.	.	TRBJ1-2	TRBV15
TGTGCCATCAGTGAGTCGGTAGACCAGACAAGCCGCTATGGCTACACCTTC	CAISESVDQTSRYGYTF	.	.	TRBJ1-2	TRBV10-3
TGTGCCAGCGCCGGGGGGGTAAACACTGAAGCTTTCTTT	CASAGGVNTEAFF	.	.	TRBJ1-1	TRBV5-4
TGCGCCAGCAGCTTGTATCGGGATCGTGGGGAGACCCAGTACTTC	CASSLYRDRGETQYF	.	.	TRBJ2-5	TRBV5-1